Presented here are 9 T cell receptor beta chains from one specimen sequenced in a study of T cell repertoires in cytomegalovirus infection. Their antigen targets remain unknown. TCRdb re-called the reads through MiXCR, storing one row per CDR3 protein. This table has about 570,000 distinct CDR3 sequences, around 40% appearing once. The input for sequencing was cultured PBMCs, taken from culture after CMV antigen stimulation. Receptors originate from a human donor in good health (CMV status not recorded). Some clones in this sample may be carry-over from other donors' samples.

This clonotype is a singleton in its sample. J is TRBJ2-7 and V is TRBV7-6, with TRBD2 matching over 7 bases. Trimming removed 1 base from V and 0 bases from J; junction bases left unmatched: 9. This CDR3 is built from 17 residues. Germline CDR1 and CDR2: SGHVS and FNYEAQ. CDR3 sequence reads: CASSLGLGGDFSYEQYF. The CDR3 DNA reads TGTGCCAGCAGCTTAGGACTGGGGGGGGACTTCTCCTACGAGCAGTACTTC.

This clonotype was seen only once. The CDR3 reads CASSQGLIKQPQHF. The CDR3 nucleotides read TGCGCCAGCAGCCAAGGCTTAATCAAACAGCCCCAGCATTTT. The chain couples TRBV4-3 to TRBJ1-5; D unclear. Trimming stripped 1 base from V and 7 bases from J, with 11 bases between. In germline, CDR1 is LGHNA, CDR2 YSLEER. The length of the CDR3 is 14 residues.

This clonotype was picked up one time. The chain has TRBV6-7 and TRBJ2-7, with D uncertain. TRBV6-7 has ORF status, its function being uncertain. This CDR3 contains 16 residues. V shed 0 bases and J shed 2 bases, with 14 bases lying between them. The CDR3 spells CASSYSLDKDPYEQYF. DNA for the CDR3: TGTGCCAGCAGTTACTCCCTCGACAAGGACCCCTACGAGCAGTACTTC.

The chain has TRBV15 and TRBJ2-2; 9 bases are shared with TRBD2. The V gene end was trimmed by 3 bases and the J gene end by 1 base; junction bases not matched to a gene: 3. The CDR3 is made up of 16 amino acids. Germline V lookup: CDR1 LNHNV, CDR2 YYDKDF (reference sequence). CDR3 in amino acids: CATSSLAGMNTGELFF. The CDR3, as DNA: TGTGCCACCAGCAGCCTAGCGGGGATGAACACCGGGGAGCTGTTTTTT.

This chain uses TRBV20-1 with TRBJ2-7; TRBD1 aligns across 9 bases. Per germline, CDR1 DFQATT and CDR2 SNEGSKA (reference sequence). CDR3 length equals 13 residues. Trimming cost V 3 bases and J 4 bases; bases outside gene matches: 4. DNA for the CDR3: TGCAGTGCTAGGGGACAGGGCTTTTACGAGCAGTACTTC. Translated: CSARGQGFYEQYF.

The chain is built from TRBV7-9 and TRBJ1-1; D might be TRBD1 (5 bases). Looked up from germline, CDR1 is SEHNR and CDR2 is FQNEAQ (reference sequence). This CDR3 is built from 13 residues. V was cut by 3 bases and J by 4 bases, with 9 bases left in between. As DNA, the CDR3 is TGTGCCAGCAGCTTCGAGACAGCCACTGAAGCTTTCTTT. Its protein is CASSFETATEAFF.

This clonotype was detected only a few times. The chain joins TRBV18 to TRBJ2-7, with TRBD2 matching over 12 bases. J was trimmed by 5 bases and V by 3 bases; bases with no gene match: 5. Germline V gene sequence: CDR1 KGHSH, CDR2 LQKENI. This CDR3 is built from 15 residues. This CDR3 reads CASSPSSGGEHEQYF. The CDR3 DNA follows: TGTGCCAGCTCACCTTCTAGCGGGGGGGAGCACGAGCAGTACTTC. Combining the CDR3 with reference TRBV18 and TRBJ2-7 gives the whole variable domain NAGVMQNPRHLVRRRGQEARLRCSPMKGHSHVYWYRQLPEEGLKFMVYLQKENIIDESGMPKERFSAEFPKEGPSILRIQQVVRGDSAAYFCASSPSSGGEHEQYFGPGTRLTVT.

This clonotype was found a few times. V gene TRBV7-2 combines with J gene TRBJ2-5, with D perhaps TRBD2 (7 bases). Deletions cut 11 bases from V and 5 bases from J, with 15 bases between. Germline assignment: CDR1 SGHTA and CDR2 FQGNSA. This CDR3 contains 12 residues. Written as DNA, the CDR3 is TGTGCCTCCCGAGGGGGGGCGGAGACCCAGTACTTC. This translates into CASRGGAETQYF.

This clonotype was detected a few times. This chain connects TRBV28 to TRBJ1-5; 8 bases are a match to TRBD1. The germline gives CDR1 MDHEN, CDR2 SYDVKM. With V trimmed by 6 bases and J by 1 base, 11 bases remained unmatched. The CDR3 runs to 17 residues. As DNA, the CDR3 is TGTGCCAGCAGAGGAAAGATGACAGGGGTGAGCAATCAGCCCCAGCATTTT. Protein: CASRGKMTGVSNQPQHF. Complete variable domain (other parts from reference TRBV28 and TRBJ1-5): DVKVTQSSRYLVKRTGEKVFLECVQDMDHENMFWYRQDPGLGLRLIYFSYDVKMKEKGDIPEGYSVSREKKERFSLILESASTNQTSMYLCASRGKMTGVSNQPQHFGDGTRLSIL.